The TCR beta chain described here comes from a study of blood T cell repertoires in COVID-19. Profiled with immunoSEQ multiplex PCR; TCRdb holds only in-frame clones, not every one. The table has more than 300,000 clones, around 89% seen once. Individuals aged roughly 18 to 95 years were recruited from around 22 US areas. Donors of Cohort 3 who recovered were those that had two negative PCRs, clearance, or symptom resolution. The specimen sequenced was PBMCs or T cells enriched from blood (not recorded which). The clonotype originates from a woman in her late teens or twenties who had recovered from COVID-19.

As DNA, the CDR3 is TGCGCCAGCAGCCCCCAACAGGGAGCTGGGGCCAACGTCCTGACTTTC. It codes for CASSPQQGAGANVLTF. V and J are TRBV5-1 and TRBJ2-6, with D tentatively TRBD1 (6 bases). The CDR3 length is 16 residues. The V end was cut by 4 bases, the J end by 2 bases, with 13 bases between. Germline CDR1 is SGHRS and CDR2 is YFSETQ.